The 25 T cell receptor beta chains given below trace back to one sample, sequenced in a study of CD8+ T cells in alopecia areata. Specified treatment: oral pan-JAK inhibitor, 5-10 mg twice daily. Reverse transcribed after extraction, RNA yielded cDNA as the sequencing template. TCRdb's table, derived via immunoSEQ multiplex PCR, lists solely in-frame clones and lacks some. The table lists some 190,000 clones, around 65% of them singletons, with over 1% in the top ten. Material: CD4+ T cells sorted from blood, obtained between weeks 43 and 45, from a patient treated with tofacitinib. These TCRs come from a human donor with alopecia areata.

The V gene is TRBV15, the J gene TRBJ2-2; TRBD1 or TRBD2 may be the D gene (6 bases each). The V gene lost 8 bases and the J gene lost 2 bases, with 15 bases spanning the gap. The length of the CDR3 is 15 residues. CDR1 is LNHNV and CDR2 is YYDKDF in the germline V gene (reference sequence). The CDR3 DNA reads TGTGCCACCCGTTGGGGGGCACTTAACACCGGGGAGCTGTTTTTT. This translates into CATRWGALNTGELFF.

This chain links TRBV5-1 with TRBJ2-1; D is perhaps TRBD2 (6 bases). The CDR3 spans 16 residues. The germline V and J ends were trimmed by 1 base and 4 bases, with 15 bases remaining between them. CDR1 and CDR2 (germline): SGHRS, YFSETQ. This CDR3 is CASSLLGRGNYNEQFF. CDR3 sequence (DNA): TGCGCCAGCAGCTTGCTCGGCCGGGGGAATTACAATGAGCAGTTCTTC.

The chain combines TRBV27 with TRBJ2-2; 13 bases fit TRBD2. The CDR3 runs 18 residues. Losses at the gene ends were 1 base for V and 3 bases for J; bases not matched to a gene: 5. Germline V gives CDR1 MNHEY, CDR2 SMNVEV (reference sequence). CDR3 nucleotide sequence: TGTGCCAGCAGTTTATGGGGACTAGCGGGGACGGACACCGGGGAGCTGTTTTTT. As protein: CASSLWGLAGTDTGELFF.

The chain recombines TRBV29-1 with TRBJ1-1; TRBD1 agrees at 7 bases. This CDR3 is built from 15 residues. J lost 1 base, V lost 5 bases, and 10 bases had no gene match. CDR1 and CDR2 from the germline V gene are SQVTM and ANQGSEA. CDR3 in amino acids: CSVPNRQGQNTEAFF. The CDR3 DNA sequence: TGCAGCGTTCCAAACCGACAGGGCCAGAACACTGAAGCTTTCTTT.

The V and J genes are TRBV6-5 and TRBJ2-3; 8 bases fit TRBD2. V gave up 6 bases and J gave up 2 bases; unmatched junction bases: 1. Germline V CDR1 and CDR2: MNHEY, SVGAGI. This CDR3 spans 13 amino acids. The CDR3 DNA reads TGTGCCAGCAGACTAGCGGCCACAGATACGCAGTATTTT. Its translation is CASRLAATDTQYF.

This chain links TRBV29-1 with TRBJ1-1, with no clear D. V lost 2 bases and J lost 4, with 8 bases in between. The CDR3 has 12 amino acids. CDR1 is SQVTM and CDR2 is ANQGSEA in the germline V gene. The CDR3 region is CSVEIRGTEAFF. DNA for the CDR3: TGCAGCGTTGAAATTCGGGGCACTGAAGCTTTCTTT. The complete variable domain, with remaining parts taken from reference TRBV29-1 and TRBJ1-1, reads SAVISQKPSRDICQRGTSLTIQCQVDSQVTMMFWYRQQPGQSLTLIATANQGSEATYESGFVIDKFPISRPNLTFSTLTVSNMSPEDSSIYLCSVEIRGTEAFFGQGTRLTVV.

This clone came up a few times. The rearrangement uses TRBV4-3 and TRBJ2-5, with D unclear. Germline lookup yields CDR1 LGHNA and CDR2 YSLEER. Trimming removed 0 bases at V and 2 bases at J, with 10 bases between. The length of the CDR3 is 15 residues. CDR3 region: CASSQDPGRQETQYF. The DNA of the CDR3 is TGCGCCAGCAGCCAAGATCCTGGGCGGCAAGAGACCCAGTACTTC.

This rearrangement joins TRBV9 to TRBJ1-6; D unresolved. V was pared by 0 bases and J by 8 bases, with 12 bases between. Looked up from germline, CDR1 is SGDLS and CDR2 is YYNGEE. The CDR3 sequence is 15 residues long. In nucleotides, the CDR3 is TGTGCCAGCAGCGTAGATGGCCCACCGGATTCACCCCTCCACTTT. Protein product: CASSVDGPPDSPLHF.

V usage is TRBV5-1 and J usage is TRBJ2-5; TRBD1 agrees at 9 bases. CDR3 length equals 14 residues. Per the germline V gene, CDR1 is SGHRS and CDR2 is YFSETQ. V lost 4 bases to trimming and J lost 5 bases; unmatched junction nucleotides: 6. In DNA form, the CDR3 reads TGCGCCAGCAGCCCTGGGACAGGGTGGGAGACCCAGTACTTC. Amino acid sequence: CASSPGTGWETQYF.

The chain employs TRBV5-6 and TRBJ2-3; D is undetermined. Deletions cut 3 bases from V and 2 bases from J, with 13 bases between. CDR3 length equals 15 residues. CDR1 is SGHDT and CDR2 is YYEEEE in the germline V gene. The CDR3 sequence: CASSSIGPVTDTQYF. CDR3 nucleotides: TGTGCCAGCAGCTCCATCGGTCCCGTCACAGATACGCAGTATTTT.

The chain links TRBV2 to TRBJ1-1; D may be TRBD1 (5 bases). Looked up from germline, CDR1 is SNHLY and CDR2 is FYNNEI. The V and J ends lost 2 bases and 5 bases respectively, with 12 bases between them. The CDR3 sequence is 14 residues long. CDR3 amino acids: CASSERGDWTEAFF. DNA of the CDR3: TGTGCCAGCAGTGAAAGGGGCGATTGGACTGAAGCTTTCTTT.

The rearrangement links TRBV19 to TRBJ1-5, with D possibly matching TRBD1 (5 bases). The CDR3 totals 13 residues. CDR1 and CDR2 from the germline V gene are LNHDA and SQIVND (reference sequence). The V gene lost 7 bases and the J gene lost 5 bases, with 12 bases spanning the gap. In nucleotides, the CDR3 is TGTGCCAGTACCCAGACAGAGTATCAGCCCCAGCATTTT. It specifies CASTQTEYQPQHF.

For this clone: Other DNA sequences in this sample translate to the same CDR3. This chain links TRBV29-1 with TRBJ1-1; D not resolved. The V end was cut by 4 bases, the J end by 0 bases, with 9 bases between. The germline V gene encodes CDR1 SQVTM and CDR2 ANQGSEA. CDR3 length: 13 residues. The CDR3 DNA reads as TGCAGCGTTGCCGGCCTCATGAACACTGAAGCTTTCTTT. Its protein is CSVAGLMNTEAFF.

The CDR3 sequence is CSVAGDSSSYEQYF. The CDR3 nucleotides read TGCAGCGTTGCCGGGGACAGCAGCTCCTACGAGCAGTACTTC. V and J are TRBV29-1 and TRBJ2-7; 7 positions agree with TRBD1. V lost 4 bases and J lost 0; bases outside the gene matches: 6. The CDR3 totals 14 residues. The V gene's germline CDR1 is SQVTM and CDR2 ANQGSEA.

The chain carries TRBV5-6 and TRBJ2-7; no clear D gene. CDR1 and CDR2 (germline): SGHDT, YYEEEE. V lost 7 bases, J lost 2 bases, and 7 bases lay in between. The CDR3 totals 11 residues. In DNA, the CDR3 is TGTGCCAGCGGTAAGGCCTACGAGCAGTACTTC. This translates into CASGKAYEQYF.

This clone was counted between two and nine times. The chain uses TRBV2 and TRBJ2-3; tentatively, D is TRBD1 (6 bases). The CDR3 contains 16 residues. V shed 0 bases and J shed 2 bases, with 12 bases lying between them. Germline V gene lookup returns CDR1 SNHLY and CDR2 FYNNEI. CDR3 region: CASSEARGTSTDTQYF. The CDR3 bases are TGTGCCAGCAGTGAAGCGAGGGGGACCTCCACAGATACGCAGTATTTT.

Ten or more counts support this clone. The gene calls are TRBV7-2 and TRBJ1-5; maybe TRBD1 (5 bases). The germline V gene has CDR1 SGHTA and CDR2 FQGNSA. The CDR3 extends over 13 amino acids. Trimming left V 5 bases short and J 7 bases short, with 12 bases between. CDR3 region: CASSPGMGQPQHF. The CDR3 DNA sequence: TGTGCCAGCAGCCCAGGGATGGGACAGCCCCAGCATTTT.

The V gene is TRBV7-2, the J gene TRBJ2-7; the D gene is possibly TRBD2 (5 bases). The germline V gene has CDR1 SGHTA and CDR2 FQGNSA. The V end was cut by 2 bases, the J end by 6 bases, with 14 bases between. This CDR3 spans 14 amino acids. The CDR3 sequence: CASSLLTSRGEQYF. CDR3 DNA: TGTGCCAGCAGCTTACTGACGAGTCGGGGCGAGCAGTACTTC. The entire variable domain, with the rest obtained from reference TRBV7-2 and TRBJ2-7, is as follows: GAGVSQSPSNKVTEKGKDVELRCDPISGHTALYWYRQSLGQGLEFLIYFQGNSAPDKSGLPSDRFSAERTGGSVSTLTIQRTQQEDSAVYLCASSLLTSRGEQYFGPGTRLTVT.

The chain couples TRBV30 to TRBJ2-1; D remains unclear. Germline V CDR1 and CDR2: GTSNPN, SVGIG (reference sequence). This CDR3 region has 14 residues. Trimming stripped 0 bases from V and 10 bases from J, with 16 bases between. The CDR3 DNA follows: TGTGCCTGGAGTGTAGTAAGGACCGGTGGGGAGCAGTTCTTC. This encodes CAWSVVRTGGEQFF.

The chain couples TRBV9 to TRBJ1-1; 9 bases align to TRBD1. There are 14 residues in the CDR3. J lost 1 base, V lost 4 bases, and 2 bases had no gene match. Germline V gene data show CDR1 as SGDLS and CDR2 as YYNGEE. CDR3 bases: TGTGCCAGCAGCTCGGGACAGGGGAACACTGAAGCTTTCTTT. The encoded protein is CASSSGQGNTEAFF.

There are a few counts of this clone. The chain has TRBV29-1 and TRBJ1-1, with TRBD1 matching 7 bases. The V gene end was trimmed by 7 bases and the J gene end by 0 bases; junction bases not matched to a gene: 5. Germline V CDR1 and CDR2: SQVTM, ANQGSEA. CDR3 length: 13 residues. CDR3 in amino acids: CSGEGQMNTEAFF. The CDR3 bases are TGCAGCGGGGAGGGACAGATGAACACTGAAGCTTTCTTT.

The chain links TRBV29-1 to TRBJ2-6, with D possibly TRBD1 on 6 matching bases. The CDR3 spans 15 residues. Trimming removed 1 base at V and 3 bases at J, with 10 bases between. Per germline, CDR1 SQVTM and CDR2 ANQGSEA. The CDR3 nucleotides are TGCAGCGTTGAAGTGGGGGCTGGTGGGGCCAACGTCCTGACTTTC. It encodes CSVEVGAGGANVLTF.

The CDR3 spells CASSLKGGSYEQYF. CDR3 sequence (DNA): TGTGCCAGCAGCTTAAAGGGAGGCTCCTACGAGCAGTACTTC. This rearrangement joins TRBV11-1 to TRBJ2-7; perhaps TRBD2 as D (6 bases). CDR3 length equals 14 residues. Trimming removed 2 bases from V and 0 bases from J, with 8 bases in between. Germline assignment: CDR1 SGHAT and CDR2 FQDESV (reference sequence).

The V gene is TRBV5-1, the J gene TRBJ2-5, with TRBD2 matching over 8 bases. The V gene's germline CDR1 is SGHRS and CDR2 YFSETQ. V lost 4 bases and J lost 5; bases outside the gene matches: 10. This CDR3 contains 15 residues. The CDR3 loop is CASSPAGGSRETQYF. Written as DNA, the CDR3 is TGCGCCAGCAGCCCCGCGGGGGGATCTAGGGAGACCCAGTACTTC.

This clone was counted only a few times. The chain uses TRBV30 and TRBJ1-6; 7 bases map to TRBD1. Germline V gives CDR1 GTSNPN, CDR2 SVGIG (reference sequence). J gave up 6 bases and V 0 bases, and 8 bases lay outside the gene matches. The CDR3 is 16 amino acids. CDR3 in amino acids: CAWSVNRGQANSPLHF. The DNA of the CDR3 is TGTGCCTGGAGTGTCAACAGGGGTCAGGCTAATTCACCCCTCCACTTT.